These 16 T cell receptor beta chains were all obtained from the same sample, sequenced in a study of cytomegalovirus exposure and HLA in healthy donors. The PCR had 60 Vbeta and 13 Jbeta primers. Libraries were prepared by immunoSEQ multiplex PCR; TCRdb keeps only in-frame clonotypes and omits some of them. The data show around 220,000 clones, around 75% seen once. Source material: PBMCs. These receptors were taken from a woman aged 30 to 39 in good health and CMV-seronegative.

This clone was counted only a few times. The chain joins TRBV6-6 to TRBJ1-5; the D is unclear. Germline V CDR1 and CDR2: MNHNY, SVGAGI (reference sequence). This CDR3 is built from 16 residues. Trimming pared 2 bases from V and 4 bases from J, leaving 15 bases between. The CDR3 protein is CASSYPGLGWNQPQHF. The CDR3 DNA is TGTGCCAGCAGTTACCCAGGACTCGGGTGGAATCAGCCCCAGCATTTT.

This chain uses TRBV28 with TRBJ1-5; TRBD1 matches at 9 bases. Losses at the gene ends were 5 bases for V and 1 base for J; bases not matched to a gene: 6. Germline V gene data show CDR1 as MDHEN and CDR2 as SYDVKM. This CDR3 comprises 16 residues. CDR3 DNA sequence: TGTGCCAGCAGTCTTGGGACAGGGAAGAGCAATCAGCCCCAGCATTTT. Translation gives CASSLGTGKSNQPQHF.

The J gene is TRBJ2-4, the V gene TRBV2; possible D gene TRBD1, 5 bases. V gave up 7 bases and J gave up 6 bases, with 7 bases separating them. Germline CDR1 reads SNHLY; CDR2 reads FYNNEI. The CDR3 is made up of 11 amino acids. Here the CDR3 reads CASTQGNIQYF. In DNA form, the CDR3 reads TGTGCCAGCACTCAGGGAAACATTCAGTACTTC.

The sample holds a few counts of this clone. The chain carries TRBV10-1 and TRBJ2-3, with 10 bases that match TRBD2. With V trimmed by 0 bases and J by 8 bases, 5 bases remained unmatched. Germline V gene lookup returns CDR1 WNHNN and CDR2 SYGVQD (reference sequence). The CDR3 length is 15 residues. The CDR3 sequence is CASSESSGGAGTQYF. In DNA, the CDR3 is TGCGCCAGCAGTGAGTCGAGCGGGGGGGCCGGTACGCAGTATTTT.

The CDR3 nucleotides read TGCGCCAGCAGCTTGGTTCCGGGGGTGGGCACTGAAGCTTTCTTT. This translates into CASSLVPGVGTEAFF. The chain has TRBV5-1 and TRBJ1-1, with D tentatively TRBD1 (5 bases). The ends were cut back, 0 bases at V and 4 bases at J, with 13 bases in the middle. Germline CDR1 is SGHRS and CDR2 is YFSETQ. The CDR3 spans 15 residues. Full variable domain (missing parts from reference TRBV5-1 and TRBJ1-1): KAGVTQTPRYLIKTRGQQVTLSCSPISGHRSVSWYQQTPGQGLQFLFEYFSETQRNKGNFPGRFSGRQFSNSRSEMNVSTLELGDSALYLCASSLVPGVGTEAFFGQGTRLTVV.

The table lists this clone with a count of one. This rearrangement joins TRBV30 to TRBJ1-2; 8 bases fit TRBD1. Germline V lookup: CDR1 GTSNPN, CDR2 SVGIG (reference sequence). V gave up 3 bases and J gave up 8 bases; unmatched junction bases: 11. The CDR3 length is 14 residues. CDR3 bases: TGTGCCTGGAGATCCGGGACAGGCGTATTGGGCTACACCTTC. This encodes CAWRSGTGVLGYTF.

This clone was observed a few times. The chain joins TRBV5-6 to TRBJ1-1; D perhaps matches TRBD1 (5 bases). The germline V and J ends were trimmed by 0 bases and 4 bases, with 10 bases remaining between them. The CDR3 contains 14 residues. The germline gives CDR1 SGHDT, CDR2 YYEEEE. CDR3 nucleotide sequence: TGTGCCAGCAGCTTGGTGGGGCTGGGCACTGAAGCTTTCTTT. Residues: CASSLVGLGTEAFF.

The rearrangement uses TRBV6-5 and TRBJ2-3; D uncertain. The germline V gene encodes CDR1 MNHEY and CDR2 SVGAGI. The length of the CDR3 is 13 residues. The V and J ends lost 3 bases and 1 base respectively, with 5 bases between them. The CDR3: CASSYRGTDTQYF. The CDR3 DNA reads TGTGCCAGCAGTTATCGGGGCACAGATACGCAGTATTTT.

This rearrangement joins TRBV6-1 to TRBJ2-1; D gene ambiguous. The CDR3 extends over 14 amino acids. Germline CDR1 MNHNS, CDR2 SASEGT. Trimming took 6 bases from V and 5 from J, leaving 14 bases between them. CDR3 amino acids: CASRTVATHNEQFF. The CDR3 DNA is TGTGCCAGCAGAACAGTTGCCACTCACAATGAGCAGTTCTTC.

This clone was seen only a few times. At the DNA level, this CDR3 is encoded by other sequences in the same sample as well. The chain recombines TRBV14 with TRBJ1-2, with D possibly TRBD1 on 6 matching bases. Trimming pared 5 bases from V and 8 bases from J, leaving 24 bases between. Germline V lookup: CDR1 SGHDN, CDR2 FVKESK. This CDR3 contains 16 residues. CDR3 sequence: CASSRLSDSPLYGYTF. CDR3 nucleotide sequence: TGTGCCAGCAGCAGACTTTCGGACAGTCCCCTTTACGGCTACACCTTC. Full variable domain (remainder filled in from reference TRBV14 and TRBJ1-2): EAGVTQFPSHSVIEKGQTVTLRCDPISGHDNLYWYRRVMGKEIKFLLHFVKESKQDESGMPNNRFLAERTGGTYSTLKVQPAELEDSGVYFCASSRLSDSPLYGYTFGSGTRLTVV.

This chain uses TRBV4-1 with TRBJ2-1; 7 nucleotides agree with TRBD2. The CDR3 is 16 residues long. Germline V lookup: CDR1 MGHRA, CDR2 YSYEKL. J lost 2 bases, V lost 0 bases, and 4 bases had no gene match. The CDR3 region has the DNA TGCGCCAGCAGCCAAGAGGCTAGCGGCGCCTACAATGAGCAGTTCTTC. This gives the protein CASSQEASGAYNEQFF.

In its sample, this clone was seen once. A junction end diverges from the germline sequence, so it may reflect a read error. The V call is TRBV7-9, the J call TRBJ1-2; D not certain. Germline values: CDR1 SEHNR, CDR2 FQNEAQ (reference sequence). The length of the CDR3 is 12 residues. Here the CDR3 DNA reads TGTGCCAGCAGCTTAGTTTTGCGTTCTCGCGCCTTC. Its protein is CASSLVLRSRAF.

This chain connects TRBV19 to TRBJ1-5; TRBD1 might be the D (6 bases). The germline gives CDR1 LNHDA, CDR2 SQIVND (reference sequence). This CDR3 comprises 12 residues. The DNA for the CDR3 is TGTGCTGTTGGACAGAGCAATCAGCCCCAGCATTTT. Translating it yields CAVGQSNQPQHF.

The V gene is TRBV7-9, the J gene TRBJ1-2; TRBD1 might be the D (5 bases). Deletions cut 6 bases from V and 4 bases from J, with 18 bases between. CDR1 SEHNR and CDR2 FQNEAQ come from the germline V gene (reference sequence). The CDR3 has 15 amino acids. The CDR3 loop is CASRGTEGELYGYTF. CDR3 bases: TGTGCCAGCAGGGGGACGGAGGGAGAACTCTATGGCTACACCTTC.

This sequence joins TRBV6-1 and TRBJ1-3, with D perhaps TRBD1 (5 bases). The CDR3 sequence is 15 residues long. V was pared by 3 bases and J by 7 bases, with 16 bases between. The germline V gene has CDR1 MNHNS and CDR2 SASEGT. CDR3 sequence reads: CASSDWGVIENTIYF. DNA of the CDR3: TGTGCCAGCAGTGATTGGGGGGTAATCGAGAACACCATATATTTT.

Written as DNA, the CDR3 is TGTGCCAGCAGCTTAGTTGCGTTCCCGTTCTTC. It is translated as CASSLVAFPFF. The chain recombines TRBV7-9 with TRBJ2-1; D unresolved. V lost 1 base, J lost 15 bases, and 10 bases lay in between. The germline V gene encodes CDR1 SEHNR and CDR2 FQNEAQ (reference sequence). The CDR3 totals 11 residues.